This T cell receptor beta chain emerged from a study of blood T cell repertoires in COVID-19. Study as a whole: PBMCs, B-cell-depleted T cells, or T cells were the source of the cDNA or gDNA that made up the material.

Some clones are missing from TCRdb's copy, which holds only in-frame ones; the method was immunoSEQ multiplex PCR. The sample has about 250,000 clones; roughly 80% are singletons. Individuals aged roughly 18 to 100 years were recruited from 24 US areas. The germline gives CDR1 MNHEY, CDR2 SVGAGI. Trimming took off 4 bases at V and 2 bases at J, with 12 bases between the two ends. CDR3 length: 14 amino acids. The table lists this clone with a count of one. Sequences were obtained from PBMCs or T cells enriched from blood (not recorded which). The chain recombines TRBV6-5 with TRBJ2-7, with D perhaps matching TRBD2 (5 bases). This TCR derives from a man in his fifties or sixties who had recovered from COVID-19. The DNA for the CDR3 is TGTGCCAGCAGTTTGGGAGTGCCTACCTACGAGCAGTACTTC. Residues: CASSLGVPTYEQYF.